The T cell receptor beta chain described here comes from a study of blood T cell repertoires in COVID-19. For the study at large: Samples of COVID-19 (acute and convalescent) were obtained from the United States, Italy and Spain.

In the authors' workflow: Reference gene primer amplification yielded estimated nucleated cell counts. Some clones are missing from TCRdb's copy, which holds only in-frame ones; the method was immunoSEQ multiplex PCR. V, J and clone size are taken as reported in that table, and D and trimming were inferred from the DNA itself. The sample holds roughly 68,000 clones, just over 85% seen once. Those enrolled in Seattle joined during active infection and were followed longitudinally afterward. CDR3 length equals 13 residues. CDR1 is KGHSH and CDR2 is LQKENI in the germline V gene. V was shortened by 0 bases and J by 5 bases, with 8 bases between the two germline ends.

Source material: peripheral blood. The chain carries TRBV18 and TRBJ2-7; D possibly corresponds to TRBD2 (6 bases). The receptor was derived from a woman aged 55-69 years with COVID-19, enrolled during active disease. CDR3 sequence: CASSPPGRNEQYF. CDR3 in DNA: TGTGCCAGCTCACCACCAGGGAGGAACGAGCAGTACTTC.